This TCR beta chain stems from a study of CD8+CD57+ T cells in acquired aplastic anemia. For the study at large: CD4+ and CD8+ cells, once sorted, gave DNA averaging roughly 3 ug. Whole-study results and caveats: Any difference that existed in CD8+ Simpson's diversity between patients and controls was not significant. Overlapping CD8+ CDR3 repertoires of patients and controls contained around 30 shared sequences.

Genomic DNA, serving as template, underwent TCR beta VDJ and CDR3 profiling. TCRdb redid the calling of the reads with MiXCR, one entry per CDR3 protein. This table holds just over 450,000 distinct CDR3 sequences, 25% to 40% found once. Germline V gene lookup returns CDR1 KGHDR and CDR2 SFDVKD. After removal of 3 bases from V and 3 bases from J, the junction contained 4 bases not matched to a gene. The CDR3 contains 16 residues. The sequenced patients had an expansion of CD8+CD57+ cells seen by flow cytometry. A severe acquired aplastic anemia diagnosis applied to all patients. There are many counts of this clonotype. Its antigen is not identified.

V gene TRBV24-1 combines with J gene TRBJ2-1, with TRBD1 matching over 10 bases. The TCR originated in a human donor with aplastic anemia. The sample comprised sorted CD4+, CD8+, or CD8+CD57+ T cells (not recorded which) from PBMCs. CDR3 coding DNA: TGTGCCACCAGTGATCCGACAGGGGGCAACTACAATGAGCAGTTCTTC. Translation: CATSDPTGGNYNEQFF.